The 25 T cell receptor beta chains below were found in one sample sequenced in a study of blood T cell repertoires in COVID-19. The data were produced by immunoSEQ multiplex PCR, yet TCRdb's version contains in-frame clones alone and is incomplete. The table records some 250,000 clones, over 75% of them present only once. The sample consisted of peripheral blood. The receptors stem from a woman aged 30 to 39 with acute or convalescent COVID-19.

CDR3 in amino acids: CASSIVGSPLHF. The DNA of the CDR3 is TGTGCCAGTAGTATAGTCGGTTCACCCCTCCACTTT. J is TRBJ1-6 and V is TRBV19; D unclear. V was shortened by 1 base and J by 9 bases, with 4 bases between the two germline ends. The CDR3 covers 12 residues. From germline, CDR1 is LNHDA and CDR2 SQIVND (reference sequence).

V usage is TRBV9 and J usage is TRBJ2-3; D gene uncertain. The CDR3 covers 15 residues. The V gene lost 6 bases and the J gene lost 2 bases, with 16 bases spanning the gap. Looked up from germline, CDR1 is SGDLS and CDR2 is YYNGEE. The CDR3 spells CASTKTTVNTDTQYF. DNA of the CDR3: TGTGCCAGCACCAAGACAACAGTGAACACAGATACGCAGTATTTT.

The chain couples TRBV19 to TRBJ1-2; D perhaps matches TRBD1 (6 bases). The CDR3 spans 15 residues. CDR1 LNHDA and CDR2 SQIVND come from the germline V gene (reference sequence). Trimming left V 4 bases short and J 4 bases short, with 16 bases between. The DNA of the CDR3 is TGTGCCAGTAGTAACGACGGGGGGCTCCCCTATGGCTACACCTTC. As protein: CASSNDGGLPYGYTF.

The chain links TRBV27 to TRBJ2-1; TRBD2 agrees at 8 bases. CDR3 length: 16 residues. Trimming took 2 bases from V and 4 from J; bases not matched to a gene: 7. From germline, CDR1 is MNHEY and CDR2 SMNVEV (reference sequence). Here the CDR3 DNA reads TGTGCCAGCAGTTTAGGGCAAGCGGGGGCTTACAATGAGCAGTTCTTC. It is translated as CASSLGQAGAYNEQFF.

The V gene is TRBV6-4, the J gene TRBJ2-3; TRBD2 aligns across 9 bases. Germline loops: CDR1 MRHNA, CDR2 SNTAGT. The CDR3 has 15 residues. J gave up 4 bases and V 4 bases, and 6 bases lay outside the gene matches. The CDR3 sequence is CASSVAGGRADTQYF. The CDR3 DNA is TGTGCCAGCAGTGTTGCGGGAGGGCGAGCAGATACGCAGTATTTT.

DNA of the CDR3: TGTGCCAGCACAACCCTCGGACTAGCGGGAGTCCCAGATACGCAGTATTTT. This sequence encodes CASTTLGLAGVPDTQYF. The V and J genes are TRBV21-1 and TRBJ2-3; TRBD2 is the table's D call and was not checked against the DNA. TRBV21-1 is a known pseudogene. This CDR3 is 17 amino acids long.

The gene calls are TRBV5-4 and TRBJ2-3; D is unresolved. This CDR3 is 16 amino acids long. Trimming removed 5 bases at V and 0 bases at J, with 16 bases between. From germline, CDR1 is SGHNT and CDR2 YYREEE (reference sequence). CDR3 residues: CASSSRISYSTDTQYF. The CDR3 DNA reads as TGTGCCAGCAGTTCTAGGATTTCTTATAGCACAGATACGCAGTATTTT.

This clone appeared once. Here the CDR3 DNA reads TGTGCCACCGGACAGGGACCTAATCAGCCCCAGCATTTT. This encodes CATGQGPNQPQHF. The genes are TRBV7-3 and TRBJ1-5; 8 bases match TRBD1. Trimming took 10 bases from V and 4 from J; bases not matched to a gene: 6. The CDR3 contains 13 residues. Germline-derived CDR1 and CDR2 are SGHTA and FQGTGA.

This chain uses TRBV5-1 with TRBJ1-3; TRBD1 matches at 9 bases. The CDR3 extends over 18 amino acids. Germline V gene lookup returns CDR1 SGHRS and CDR2 YFSETQ. The J segment lost 3 bases and the V segment lost 0 bases, leaving 10 bases of the junction unmatched. The CDR3 region has the DNA TGCGCCAGCAGCTTGGCCTTTCCCGGACAGGGGCTTGGAAACACCATATATTTT. Protein sequence: CASSLAFPGQGLGNTIYF.

The chain is built from TRBV27 and TRBJ1-5, with unresolved D. The V gene lost 5 bases and the J gene lost 5 bases, with 13 bases spanning the gap. Germline V gives CDR1 MNHEY, CDR2 SMNVEV (reference sequence). This CDR3 is built from 14 residues. CDR3 sequence (DNA): TGTGCCAGCAGTAAGCAAGAGGCGGATCAGCCCCAGCATTTT. Protein product: CASSKQEADQPQHF.

Only one count was recorded for this clone. This chain links TRBV19 with TRBJ2-7; D perhaps matches TRBD1 (5 bases). The V and J ends lost 5 bases and 4 bases respectively, with 15 bases between them. Germline V lookup: CDR1 LNHDA, CDR2 SQIVND (reference sequence). The CDR3 runs 14 residues. DNA of the CDR3: TGTGCCAGTAGTTCTGTGACAGCACGATACGAGCAGTACTTC. Translated, it gives CASSSVTARYEQYF.

This clone was found once. The chain uses TRBV6-6 and TRBJ2-2, with 7 positions matching TRBD1. Trimming cost V 6 bases and J 7 bases; bases outside gene matches: 11. Germline values: CDR1 MNHNY, CDR2 SVGAGI (reference sequence). The CDR3 totals 15 residues. CDR3 loop: CASSSPTGTGGELFF. CDR3 coding DNA: TGTGCCAGCAGCTCGCCGACAGGGACCGGCGGGGAGCTGTTTTTT.

This chain uses TRBV9 with TRBJ2-5; 8 nucleotides line up with TRBD2. Germline trimming cut 0 bases from V and 7 bases from J; bases unmatched to any gene: 8. Germline V lookup: CDR1 SGDLS, CDR2 YYNGEE. The CDR3 length is 15 residues. The CDR3 loop is CASSVAPGGHRTQYF. As DNA, the CDR3 is TGTGCCAGCAGCGTAGCACCGGGAGGGCATAGGACCCAGTACTTC.

A single count supports this clone. This same CDR3 is encoded by further DNA sequences in the sample. The chain recombines TRBV27 with TRBJ2-7; 12 bases are shared with TRBD2. The ends lost 5 bases at V and 0 bases at J; junction bases unmatched: 2. The germline V gene has CDR1 MNHEY and CDR2 SMNVEV (reference sequence). The CDR3 is 15 amino acids. CDR3 bases: TGTGCCAGCAGTCCACTAGCGGGAGGCTCCTACGAGCAGTACTTC. It yields the protein CASSPLAGGSYEQYF.

The rearrangement uses TRBV10-3 and TRBJ2-3, with TRBD2 as a possible D gene (5 bases). Germline V gene sequence: CDR1 ENHRY, CDR2 SYGVKD. The V end lost 4 bases, the J end lost 0 bases, and 8 bases lay between the germline ends. This CDR3 has 14 residues. The CDR3 is CAISGDYSTDTQYF. The DNA for the CDR3 is TGTGCCATCAGTGGCGACTACAGCACAGATACGCAGTATTTT.

The chain uses TRBV5-1 and TRBJ2-5; 10 nucleotides align to TRBD1. Looked up from germline, CDR1 is SGHRS and CDR2 is YFSETQ. This CDR3 spans 17 amino acids. V shed 4 bases and J 9 bases; nucleotides not matched to a gene: 18. The CDR3 DNA reads as TGCGCCAGCAGCCAGGGACAGGGGACCAAACGGGCCTCGGCCCAGTACTTC. The encoded protein is CASSQGQGTKRASAQYF.

The gene calls are TRBV3-1 (or the pseudogene TRBV3-2) and TRBJ2-7; D remains unclear. The V gene's germline CDR1 is LGHDT and CDR2 YNNKEL (reference sequence). V lost 6 bases and J lost 3, with 6 bases in between. The CDR3 runs 11 residues. CDR3 nucleotide sequence: TGTGCCAGCAGTGCGAACTACGAGCAGTACTTC. Protein: CASSANYEQYF.

This chain links TRBV19 with TRBJ2-7; possible D gene TRBD1, 6 bases. The germline V gene encodes CDR1 LNHDA and CDR2 SQIVND (reference sequence). This CDR3 is 15 amino acids long. Trimming removed 2 bases at V and 0 bases at J, with 11 bases between. The CDR3 loop reads CASSIRGSGSYEQYF. The DNA of the CDR3 is TGTGCCAGTAGTATAAGGGGGAGCGGCTCCTACGAGCAGTACTTC.

The rearrangement joins TRBV15 to TRBJ2-7, with 10 bases identical to TRBD1. V gave up 3 bases and J gave up 5 bases; unmatched junction bases: 4. Germline V gene lookup returns CDR1 LNHNV and CDR2 YYDKDF (reference sequence). There are 14 residues in the CDR3. CDR3 DNA sequence: TGTGCCACCAGCAGGGGACAGGGGTTCGACGAGCAGTACTTC. Its translation is CATSRGQGFDEQYF.

This sequence joins TRBV3-1 (or the pseudogene TRBV3-2) and TRBJ2-5; 9 bases line up with TRBD2. The V and J ends lost 2 bases and 4 bases, in that order; junction bases with no gene match: 5. There are 15 residues in the CDR3. Germline V CDR1 and CDR2: LGHDT, YNNKEL (reference sequence). The CDR3 reads CASSQPAGGGETQYF. CDR3 bases: TGTGCCAGCAGCCAACCAGCGGGAGGCGGAGAGACCCAGTACTTC.

This clone was seen only a few times. The chain employs TRBV18 and TRBJ2-2; no reliable D call. Germline V lookup: CDR1 KGHSH, CDR2 LQKENI. V was shortened by 2 bases and J by 5 bases, with 6 bases between the two germline ends. The CDR3 consists of 13 residues. CDR3 coding DNA: TGTGCCAGCTCACCAATTCTAACCGGGGAGCTGTTTTTT. Amino acid sequence: CASSPILTGELFF.

V gene TRBV13 combines with J gene TRBJ2-7, with 12 bases identical to TRBD2. This CDR3 region has 17 residues. V trimming: 0 bases; J trimming: 3 bases; junction bases outside the gene matches: 6. CDR1 and CDR2 from the germline V gene are PRHDT and FYEKMQ (reference sequence). The CDR3 spells CASSLGRLTSGSYEQYF. The CDR3, as DNA: TGTGCCAGCAGCTTAGGCCGGTTGACTAGCGGGAGCTACGAGCAGTACTTC.

CDR3 protein: CATSVTGTGAYEQYF. CDR3 sequence (DNA): TGTGCCACCAGCGTGACCGGGACAGGGGCTTACGAGCAGTACTTC. This chain connects TRBV15 to TRBJ2-7; 10 positions agree with TRBD1. Germline CDR1 reads LNHNV; CDR2 reads YYDKDF (reference sequence). There are 15 residues in the CDR3. The J segment lost 4 bases and the V segment lost 5 bases, leaving 8 bases of the junction unmatched.

The chain has TRBV6-5 and TRBJ2-1; 7 nucleotides line up with TRBD2. Losses at the gene ends were 7 bases for V and 7 bases for J; bases not matched to a gene: 10. CDR3 length: 14 residues. Per germline, CDR1 MNHEY and CDR2 SVGAGI. DNA of the CDR3: TGTGCCAGCAACTTTGGGAGGGGAACGAATGAGCAGTTCTTC. This translates into CASNFGRGTNEQFF.

The chain carries TRBV10-3 and TRBJ1-1; the match to TRBD1 covers 10 bases. In germline, CDR1 is ENHRY, CDR2 SYGVKD. This CDR3 is 14 amino acids long. Trimming cost V 6 bases and J 4 bases; bases outside gene matches: 5. CDR3 loop: CAIRKDRGGTEAFF. The CDR3 DNA reads as TGTGCCATCAGGAAGGACAGGGGGGGCACTGAAGCTTTCTTT.